These 14 T cell receptor beta chains were sequenced from one sample in a study of molecular identifiers for immune sequencing clone quantification. In TCRdb, the PCR reads were re-called with MiXCR into one record per CDR3 protein. The sample contains approximately 680,000 distinct CDR3 sequences, around 25% of which appear only once. The sample comprised naive CD8+ T cells from blood, with Jurkat cell RNA spiked in. Regarding subset: FACS-sorted CD8+CD4-CCR7+CD45RA+ naive T cells. These receptors came from a human donor in good health. Some libraries in this study had Jurkat cell RNA spiked in.

This clonotype appeared many times. The rearrangement links TRBV7-9 to TRBJ2-2; D is undetermined. V shed 1 base and J shed 1 base, with 7 bases lying between them. The germline gives CDR1 SEHNR, CDR2 FQNEAQ (reference sequence). The CDR3 consists of 15 residues. The CDR3 DNA sequence: TGTGCCAGCAGCTTAGAGGCCGGGAACACCGGGGAGCTGTTTTTT. It specifies CASSLEAGNTGELFF.

This clonotype appeared many times. The chain couples TRBV12-3 or TRBV12-4 to TRBJ2-3, with D unclear. This CDR3 contains 14 residues. The V end lost 6 bases, the J end lost 0 bases, and 10 bases lay between the germline ends. As DNA, the CDR3 is TGTGCCAGCAGCAAAAGCGAGAGCACAGATACGCAGTATTTT. As protein: CASSKSESTDTQYF.

The sample holds many counts of this clonotype. V and J are TRBV20-1 and TRBJ2-3; D gene uncertain. Germline CDR1 is DFQATT and CDR2 is SNEGSKA (reference sequence). V was clipped by 3 bases and J by 0 bases, with 10 bases between them. This CDR3 has 14 amino acids. The CDR3 DNA follows: TGCAGTGCTAGTTCCGATATTAGCACAGATACGCAGTATTTT. Translated, it gives CSASSDISTDTQYF.

The rearrangement joins TRBV7-9 to TRBJ2-7; D gene uncertain. This CDR3 is built from 13 residues. The germline V and J ends were trimmed by 5 bases and 2 bases, with 10 bases remaining between them. CDR1 is SEHNR and CDR2 is FQNEAQ in the germline V gene (reference sequence). CDR3 nucleotides: TGTGCCAGCAGCCCAGACGCAGCCTACGAGCAGTACTTC. Translation: CASSPDAAYEQYF. The full variable domain, its missing parts supplied by reference TRBV7-9 and TRBJ2-7, is DTGVSQNPRHKITKRGQNVTFRCDPISEHNRLYWYRQTLGQGPEFLTYFQNEAQLEKSRLLSDRFSAERPKGSFSTLEIQRTEQGDSAMYLCASSPDAAYEQYFGPGTRLTVT.

The chain recombines TRBV4-1 with TRBJ1-2; 7 nucleotides agree with TRBD1. CDR1 is MGHRA and CDR2 is YSYEKL in the germline V gene. CDR3 length: 15 residues. Trimming removed 1 base from V and 5 bases from J; junction bases left unmatched: 7. CDR3 in DNA: TGCGCCAGCAGCCAAGGTCCAGGGGGAGATTATGGCTACACCTTC. This codes for CASSQGPGGDYGYTF.

This chain uses TRBV29-1 with TRBJ2-1; 13 nucleotides match TRBD2. The CDR3 is 17 residues long. V was pared by 3 bases and J by 4 bases, with 9 bases of the junction left unmatched. Germline lookup yields CDR1 SQVTM and CDR2 ANQGSEA. As DNA, the CDR3 is TGCAGCGTTGAGGGACTAGCGGGAACTTTGATTTACAATGAGCAGTTCTTC. Translation: CSVEGLAGTLIYNEQFF.

A remark on this clonotype: A much bigger clone sits one base away, suggesting this may be a read error. The chain couples TRBV4-1 to TRBJ2-1; TRBD1 or TRBD2 may be the D gene (5 bases each). Germline V lookup: CDR1 MGHRA, CDR2 YSYEKL. This CDR3 is built from 14 residues. V was cut by 1 base and J by 7 bases, with 11 bases left in between. CDR3 loop: CASSQVAGTNEQFF. In nucleotides, the CDR3 is TGCGCCAGCAGCCAAGTAGCAGGGACGAATGAGCAGTTCTTC.

This clonotype has only a few counts. Possible read error: a much larger clone is one base away. The V gene is TRBV29-1, the J gene TRBJ2-7; D is perhaps TRBD1 (5 bases). V dropped 0 bases and J dropped 6 bases, with 15 bases sitting between them. Germline V lookup: CDR1 SQVTM, CDR2 ANQGSEA. CDR3 length: 14 amino acids. DNA for the CDR3: TGCAGCGTTGAAGATCCGCTAGGGGCCGGCGAGCAGTACTTC. Translated: CSVEDPLGAGEQYF.

This clonotype was counted only a few times. V usage is TRBV19 and J usage is TRBJ2-3, with 10 bases aligning to TRBD2. With V trimmed by 3 bases and J by 4 bases, 7 bases remained unmatched. The CDR3 consists of 16 residues. The germline CDR1 and CDR2 sequences are LNHDA and SQIVND (reference sequence). This CDR3 reads CASSISAGGESDTQYF. The CDR3 DNA follows: TGTGCCAGTAGTATCTCAGCGGGGGGGGAATCAGATACGCAGTATTTT.

The V gene is TRBV4-1, the J gene TRBJ2-2, with D unresolved. Germline loops: CDR1 MGHRA, CDR2 YSYEKL. This CDR3 spans 16 amino acids. V lost 0 bases, J lost 4 bases, and 12 bases lay in between. The CDR3 sequence is CASSQDFSWVTGELFF. The CDR3 coding sequence is TGCGCCAGCAGCCAAGATTTCTCGTGGGTCACCGGGGAGCTGTTTTTT.

The chain joins TRBV7-9 to TRBJ2-2; the match to TRBD2 covers 9 bases. The CDR3 length is 18 residues. Trimming removed 5 bases from V and 1 base from J; junction bases left unmatched: 11. CDR1 SEHNR and CDR2 FQNEAQ come from the germline V gene (reference sequence). CDR3 nucleotides: TGTGCCAGCAGCACTACACGGACTAGCGAGGTGAACACCGGGGAGCTGTTTTTT. As protein: CASSTTRTSEVNTGELFF.

This clonotype was seen repeatedly, ten times or more. The chain recombines TRBV6-5 with TRBJ1-1; D gene unclear. The V and J ends lost 2 bases and 7 bases respectively, with 5 bases between them. CDR1 is MNHEY and CDR2 is SVGAGI in the germline V gene. The CDR3 is made up of 11 amino acids. DNA for the CDR3: TGTGCCAGCAGTTACCAAGATGAAGCTTTCTTT. Encoded protein: CASSYQDEAFF.

The chain combines TRBV3-1 with TRBJ2-7, with TRBD1 identical over 7 bases. Germline-derived CDR1 and CDR2 are LGHDT and YNNKEL (reference sequence). The J segment lost 4 bases and the V segment lost 4 bases, leaving 7 bases of the junction unmatched. The CDR3 has 14 residues. The CDR3 is CASSRGTETYEQYF. CDR3 in DNA: TGTGCCAGCAGCCGGGGGACAGAGACTTACGAGCAGTACTTC.

The chain couples TRBV24-1 to TRBJ2-7, with no clear D. This CDR3 comprises 12 residues. Germline V lookup: CDR1 KGHDR, CDR2 SFDVKD. V lost 10 bases and J lost 2, with 11 bases in between. CDR3 loop: CATDGRTYEQYF. CDR3 bases: TGTGCCACTGACGGAAGAACCTACGAGCAGTACTTC.